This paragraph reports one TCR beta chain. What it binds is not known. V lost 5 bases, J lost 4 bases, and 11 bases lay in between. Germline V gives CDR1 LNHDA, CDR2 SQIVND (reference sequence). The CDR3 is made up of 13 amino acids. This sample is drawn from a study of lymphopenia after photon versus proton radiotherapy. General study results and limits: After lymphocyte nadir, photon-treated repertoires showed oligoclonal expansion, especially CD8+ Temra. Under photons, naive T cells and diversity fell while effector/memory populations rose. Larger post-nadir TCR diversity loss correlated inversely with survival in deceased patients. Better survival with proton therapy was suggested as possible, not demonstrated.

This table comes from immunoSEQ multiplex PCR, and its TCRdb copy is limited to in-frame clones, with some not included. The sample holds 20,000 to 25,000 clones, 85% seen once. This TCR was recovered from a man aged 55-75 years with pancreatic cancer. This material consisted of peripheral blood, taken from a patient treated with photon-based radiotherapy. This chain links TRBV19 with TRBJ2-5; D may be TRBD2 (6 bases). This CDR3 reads CASSGNGGETQYF. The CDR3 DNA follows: TGTGCCAGTAGTGGGAACGGGGGAGAGACCCAGTACTTC.